These 18 T cell receptor beta chains came from one sample sequenced in a study of T cells in Graves' hyperthyroidism and ophthalmopathy. TCR beta CDR3 regions were amplified from RNA. The HTBI primer set was used in a first-round RT-PCR of the TCR CDR3. TCRdb passed the multiplex PCR reads through MiXCR, listing each CDR3 protein once. Of about 700,000 distinct CDR3 sequences listed, 45% are singletons. The sequenced sample was peripheral blood or thyroid tissue (not recorded which). All receptors derive from an adult man with Graves' disease, either hyperthyroidism or ophthalmopathy (not recorded which).

This clonotype was counted at least ten times. The chain employs TRBV19 and TRBJ1-1; 8 nucleotides align to TRBD1. The germline V gene has CDR1 LNHDA and CDR2 SQIVND (reference sequence). Trimming cost V 5 bases and J 3 bases; bases outside gene matches: 5. This CDR3 has 14 amino acids. In nucleotides, the CDR3 is TGTGCCAGTAGTCAGGGGGCGCGGGACACTGAAGCTTTCTTT. Residues: CASSQGARDTEAFF.

As regards this clonotype: At one end the junction does not follow the germline gene, possibly because of a read error. The genes are TRBV2 and TRBJ1-4; possibly TRBD1 for D (5 bases). Germline V gene data show CDR1 as SNHLY and CDR2 as FYNNEI. The CDR3 contains 13 residues. The DNA for the CDR3 is TGTGCCAGCAATGAAAGAGGGGACGAAAAACTGTTTTTT. It is translated as CASNERGDEKLFF.

This chain joins TRBV7-6 and TRBJ1-4; possible D gene TRBD1, 6 bases. The V gene's germline CDR1 is SGHVS and CDR2 FNYEAQ. This CDR3 contains 14 residues. Trimming took off 6 bases at V and 5 bases at J, with 13 bases between the two ends. In DNA, the CDR3 is TGTGCCAGCAGTCGAGGACAGAACAATGAAAAACTGTTTTTT. It encodes CASSRGQNNEKLFF.

In regard to this clonotype: Possible read error: a much larger clone is one base away. V gene TRBV7-6 combines with J gene TRBJ1-4; D is unresolved. Trimming removed 0 bases from V and 7 bases from J, with 6 bases in between. Looked up from germline, CDR1 is SGHVS and CDR2 is FNYEAQ. The CDR3 sequence is 13 residues long. The CDR3 is CASSLAHSEKLFF. The DNA of the CDR3 is TGTGCCAGCAGCTTAGCCCACAGTGAAAAACTGTTTTTT.

The chain employs TRBV29-1 and TRBJ1-1, with a possible D match to TRBD1 (6 bases). This CDR3 has 13 residues. The germline V gene has CDR1 SQVTM and CDR2 ANQGSEA. Trimming shortened V by 1 base and J by 7 bases, and 13 bases separated the two germline ends. The DNA for the CDR3 is TGCAGCGTTGAAGTTCAGGGGCGGGGTGAAGCTTTCTTT. Encoded protein: CSVEVQGRGEAFF.

This clonotype was seen a handful of times. The V call is TRBV9, the J call TRBJ1-2, with D possibly matching TRBD1 (5 bases). The CDR3 totals 16 residues. V lost 0 bases and J lost 5, with 17 bases in between. The V gene's germline CDR1 is SGDLS and CDR2 YYNGEE. The CDR3 here is CASSVGVVGGSYGYTF. The CDR3 DNA is TGTGCCAGCAGCGTAGGAGTTGTGGGGGGTTCTTATGGCTACACCTTC.

The chain carries TRBV7-6 and TRBJ1-5, with D tentatively TRBD1 (6 bases). V lost 1 base and J 1 base, leaving 11 bases between the germline ends. CDR1 and CDR2 (germline): SGHVS, FNYEAQ. The CDR3 contains 16 residues. The CDR3 DNA is TGTGCCAGCAGCTTAGGCACGGGACAAAGCAATCAGCCCCAGCATTTT. Protein sequence: CASSLGTGQSNQPQHF.

The rearrangement joins TRBV20-1 to TRBJ1-2; D not resolved. CDR3 length: 14 amino acids. Per the germline V gene, CDR1 is DFQATT and CDR2 is SNEGSKA (reference sequence). Trimming removed 5 bases at V and 4 bases at J, with 17 bases between. CDR3 DNA: TGCAGTGCTCGTAGGCCTCAAGGCACCTATGGCTACACCTTC. Its translation: CSARRPQGTYGYTF.

The chain joins TRBV7-2 to TRBJ1-3; D is unresolved. Trimming took off 2 bases at V and 4 bases at J, with 9 bases between the two ends. The CDR3 has 14 residues. CDR1 and CDR2 (germline): SGHTA, FQGNSA. CDR3 DNA: TGTGCCAGCAGCTTAACCTCCGTGGGAAACACCATATATTTT. This encodes CASSLTSVGNTIYF.

This clonotype appeared many times. V gene TRBV20-1 combines with J gene TRBJ1-2, with TRBD1 as a possible D gene (6 bases). V was trimmed by 5 bases and J by 4 bases, leaving 14 bases between them. Germline CDR1 is DFQATT and CDR2 is SNEGSKA (reference sequence). The CDR3 runs to 13 residues. CDR3 residues: CSAGQTAIYGYTF. In DNA form, the CDR3 reads TGCAGTGCTGGACAGACCGCCATCTATGGCTACACCTTC.

The chain carries TRBV29-1 and TRBJ1-2, with TRBD1 as a possible D gene (5 bases). The CDR3 totals 14 residues. Trimming removed 7 bases at V and 4 bases at J, with 19 bases between. CDR1 and CDR2 (germline): SQVTM, ANQGSEA. As DNA, the CDR3 is TGCAGCGCCCGTGGGCCAGGGAGTGGCTATGGCTACACCTTC. Amino acid sequence: CSARGPGSGYGYTF.

The genes are TRBV7-8 and TRBJ2-5; 7 nucleotides align to TRBD1. The germline CDR1 and CDR2 sequences are SGHVS and FQNEAQ. The CDR3 spans 14 residues. The V segment lost 2 bases and the J segment 10 bases; nucleotides outside the gene matches: 10. The DNA of the CDR3 is TGTGCCAGCAGCTTACAAGAGTCGACAGGGCTCCAGTACTTC. This codes for CASSLQESTGLQYF.

The chain is built from TRBV2 and TRBJ1-2, with a tentative D call TRBD1 (5 bases). Germline assignment: CDR1 SNHLY and CDR2 FYNNEI. The CDR3 length is 10 residues. The ends were cut back, 11 bases at V and 6 bases at J, with 10 bases in the middle. CDR3 region: CAPQAHGYTF. In DNA form, the CDR3 reads TGTGCCCCACAGGCTCATGGCTACACCTTC.

The V and J genes are TRBV5-5 and TRBJ2-5; no definite D call. The end of the DNA is better explained by TRBJ2-1, so the J call may be wrong. Germline V gives CDR1 SGHKS, CDR2 YYEKEE (reference sequence). This CDR3 contains 13 residues. The CDR3 region has the DNA TGTGCCAGCTCATACCGGCTTTTCGATGAGCAGTTCTTC. Translation gives CASSYRLFDEQFF.

The genes are TRBV5-1 and TRBJ1-1; D is possibly TRBD1 (5 bases). CDR3 size: 16 residues. Trimming left V 1 base short and J 4 bases short, with 17 bases between. Germline V gene lookup returns CDR1 SGHRS and CDR2 YFSETQ. DNA for the CDR3: TGCGCCAGCAGCTTGTTAGGGCGGGGGGTACGCACTGAAGCTTTCTTT. Amino acid sequence: CASSLLGRGVRTEAFF.

The V and J genes are TRBV7-9 and TRBJ2-7, with 14 bases fitting TRBD2. Trimming at V came to 5 bases and at J to 4 bases, leaving 7 bases not matched to a gene. This CDR3 spans 16 amino acids. Germline V gene lookup returns CDR1 SEHNR and CDR2 FQNEAQ (reference sequence). In DNA, the CDR3 is TGTGCCAGCAGCATTGGACTAGCGGGGGGCCAATACGAGCAGTACTTC. Protein product: CASSIGLAGGQYEQYF. Full variable domain (missing parts from reference TRBV7-9 and TRBJ2-7): DTGVSQNPRHKITKRGQNVTFRCDPISEHNRLYWYRQTLGQGPEFLTYFQNEAQLEKSRLLSDRFSAERPKGSFSTLEIQRTEQGDSAMYLCASSIGLAGGQYEQYFGPGTRLTVT.

Details on this clonotype: It may be a read error: a sequence one base away is much more abundant. The V gene is TRBV7-9, the J gene TRBJ2-7; D might be TRBD1 or TRBD2, each matching 5 bases. This CDR3 comprises 15 residues. V was pared by 0 bases and J by 0 bases, with 9 bases between. Germline CDR1 reads SEHNR; CDR2 reads FQNEAQ (reference sequence). DNA for the CDR3: TGTGCCAGCAGCTTAGCAGCAGGGAGCTCCTACGAGCAGTACTTC. Its translation: CASSLAAGSSYEQYF.

This CDR3 reads CASSFLSGPPLHF. In DNA form, the CDR3 reads TGTGCCAGCAGCTTCCTTAGCGGGCCGCCCCTCCACTTT. The chain is built from TRBV11-2 and TRBJ1-6; D remains unclear. This CDR3 is 13 amino acids long. V dropped 3 bases and J dropped 13 bases, with 13 bases sitting between them. In germline, CDR1 is SGHAT, CDR2 FQNNGV. The variable domain in full, with the rest retrieved from reference TRBV11-2 and TRBJ1-6, is EAGVAQSPRYKIIEKRQSVAFWCNPISGHATLYWYQQILGQGPKLLIQFQNNGVVDDSQLPKDRFSAERLKGVDSTLKIQPAKLEDSAVYLCASSFLSGPPLHFGNGTRLTVT.